This is a list of T cell receptor beta chains from one sample in a study of blood T cell repertoires in COVID-19. The assay was immunoSEQ multiplex PCR, and TCRdb's table has in-frame clones only and misses some. The sample holds roughly 330,000 clones, around 87% seen once. The sequencing sample was made of PBMCs or T cells enriched from blood (not recorded which). The receptors shown here come from a woman aged 25 to 45 who had recovered from COVID-19. Each CDR3 is given with its conserved first and last residue. D genes are given only for firm matches. Clone sizes are given selectively: once, few, many, or a class where the clone is expanded.

cdr3_length	v_call	d_call	clone_size	j_call	cdr3_aa	cdr3_nt
17	TRBV6-1	-	-	TRBJ2-2	CASSEVAGRKGAGELFF	TGTGCCAGCAGTGAAGTGGCGGGAAGGAAAGGGGCCGGGGAGCTGTTTTTT
15	TRBV3-1/TRBV3-2	TRBD2	-	TRBJ2-5	CASSPGTSRQETQYF	TGTGCCAGCAGCCCGGGGACTAGCAGACAAGAGACCCAGTACTTC
15	TRBV19	TRBD1	few	TRBJ1-2	CASSPQGQGHYGYTF	TGTGCCAGTAGTCCCCAGGGACAGGGCCACTATGGCTACACCTTC
16	TRBV5-5	-	-	TRBJ1-5	CASSLTGLTSNQPQHF	TGTGCCAGCAGCTTAACCGGGTTAACTAGCAATCAGCCCCAGCATTTT
12	TRBV29-1	TRBD1	-	TRBJ1-1	CSVDEQGDKAFF	TGCAGCGTTGACGAACAGGGGGATAAAGCTTTCTTT
16	TRBV9	TRBD1	-	TRBJ2-1	CASSFIGTGFPNEQFF	TGTGCCAGCAGCTTTATCGGGACAGGGTTTCCGAATGAGCAGTTCTTC
15	TRBV18	-	-	TRBJ1-1	CASSLGGPQNTEAFF	TGTGCCAGCTCCCTCGGGGGACCCCAGAACACTGAAGCTTTCTTT
19	TRBV3-1/TRBV3-2	TRBD2	-	TRBJ2-3	CASSQRGLTSGGDTDTQYF	TGTGCCAGCAGCCAAAGGGGCCTGACTAGCGGGGGGGACACAGATACGCAGTATTTT
15	TRBV7-6	-	-	TRBJ1-5	CASSQGTGSNQPQHF	TGTGCCAGCAGCCAAGGGACTGGTAGCAATCAGCCCCAGCATTTT
14	TRBV27	-	-	TRBJ2-2	CASSLNGGTGELFF	TGTGCCAGCAGTTTAAATGGAGGGACCGGGGAGCTGTTTTTT
16	TRBV6-1	-	-	TRBJ1-4	CASSARRTDYNEKLFF	TGTGCCAGCAGTGCCCGGAGGACAGATTATAATGAAAAACTGTTTTTT
14	TRBV9	-	-	TRBJ2-7	CASSVGPDNAEQYF	TGTGCCAGCAGCGTAGGGCCCGATAATGCCGAGCAGTACTTC
15	TRBV6-5	-	-	TRBJ1-5	CASSQVRGSAQPQHF	TGTGCCAGCAGTCAGGTGAGGGGGTCGGCCCAGCCCCAGCATTTT
15	TRBV28	TRBD1	once	TRBJ2-7	CASSPGTGGRYEQYF	TGTGCCAGCAGTCCCGGGACAGGGGGTCGCTACGAGCAGTACTTC
15	TRBV6-1	TRBD1	-	TRBJ1-5	CASSGGTDSNQPQHF	TGTGCCAGCAGTGGGGGGACAGATAGCAATCAGCCCCAGCATTTT
13	TRBV12-3/TRBV12-4	-	-	TRBJ1-5	CASSDTSNQPQHF	TGTGCCAGCAGCGACACTAGCAATCAGCCCCAGCATTTT
16	TRBV19	TRBD1	-	TRBJ1-6	CASSLLPGQGASPLHF	TGTGCCAGTAGTTTACTCCCGGGACAGGGTGCTTCACCCCTCCACTTT
20	TRBV3-1/TRBV3-2	TRBD1	-	TRBJ2-6	CASSQEVLRDRNPGANVLTF	TGTGCCAGCAGCCAAGAAGTACTCCGGGACAGGAATCCTGGGGCCAACGTCCTGACTTTC
13	TRBV11-2	-	-	TRBJ1-6	CASRELGNSPLHF	TGTGCCAGCAGGGAGTTGGGTAATTCACCCCTCCACTTT
15	TRBV18	-	once	TRBJ2-5	CASTFDRANQETQYF	TGTGCCAGCACCTTTGACAGAGCAAACCAAGAGACCCAGTACTTC
15	TRBV5-6	-	-	TRBJ1-4	CASSLVGREAEKLFF	TGTGCCAGCAGCTTGGTAGGCAGGGAAGCTGAAAAACTGTTTTTT
11	TRBV7-9	-	-	TRBJ1-1	CASSLVLEAFF	TGTGCCAGCAGCTTAGTACTCGAAGCTTTCTTT
15	TRBV5-6	-	once	TRBJ1-1	CASSPLRGAATEAFF	TGTGCCAGCAGCCCCCTGCGGGGGGCGGCCACTGAAGCTTTCTTT
14	TRBV20-1	-	once	TRBJ1-2	CSASGAVFSYGYTF	TGCAGTGCTAGTGGGGCAGTTTTTAGCTATGGCTACACCTTC
15	TRBV5-1	-	-	TRBJ1-6	CASSLDAGPHSPLHF	TGCGCCAGCAGCTTGGACGCGGGTCCGCATTCACCCCTCCACTTT
14	TRBV19	-	-	TRBJ1-1	CASSAHAGTAEAFF	TGTGCCAGTAGTGCACACGCAGGTACTGCTGAAGCTTTCTTT
16	TRBV5-1	TRBD1	-	TRBJ2-2	CASSHRTGSGTGELFF	TGCGCCAGCAGCCACCGGACAGGGTCGGGCACCGGGGAGCTGTTTTTT
17	TRBV2	TRBD1	-	TRBJ1-4	CASSALRLGGLAEKLFF	TGTGCCAGCAGCGCCCTCAGGTTAGGGGGCTTGGCTGAAAAACTGTTTTTT
14	TRBV6-1	TRBD1	-	TRBJ2-7	CASSEGTGGYEQYF	TGTGCCAGCAGTGAAGGGACAGGGGGCTACGAGCAGTACTTC